This TCR beta chain was sequenced for a study of T cells in Graves' hyperthyroidism and ophthalmopathy. V lost 6 bases to trimming and J lost 8 bases; unmatched junction nucleotides: 3. The length of the CDR3 is 12 residues. RNA transcripts yielded amplified TCR beta CDR3 regions. In the first-round RT-PCR of the TCR CDR3, the HTBI primer set was used. TCRdb processed the multiplex PCR reads anew with MiXCR; each CDR3 protein has one entry. The sample has approximately 710,000 distinct CDR3 sequences, roughly 17% seen once. Only a few counts were recorded for this clonotype. The hyperthyroidism was newly diagnosed and had lasted under 2 months; the patients were aged 18 to 65. It was 10 ml of fresh peripheral blood that supplied the PBMCs.

The sample was blood. The receptor was derived from a man in his fifties or sixties with Graves' hyperthyroidism. The V and J genes are TRBV12-3 or TRBV12-4 and TRBJ2-1; 8 nucleotides line up with TRBD2. CDR3 sequence (DNA): TGTGCCAGCAGGTCTAGCGGGTATGAGCAGTTCTTC. Protein: CASRSSGYEQFF.